The 26 T cell receptor beta chains below all came from one sample that was sequenced in a study of monozygotic twins with inflammatory bowel disease. With the 5' RACE reads reprocessed, TCRdb shows one record per CDR3 protein and no DNA. Found here are 420,000 or so distinct CDR3 sequences; the top ten clones hold approximately 2.3%. Sequencing used blood. The receptor source for this set is a human donor with ulcerative colitis or Crohn's disease, or a healthy co-twin of an affected twin (not recorded which).

This chain links TRBV5-1 with TRBJ2-7; TCRdb reports TRBD1, a call that lacks DNA to check it against. The CDR3 has 16 residues. The germline V gene encodes CDR1 SGHRS and CDR2 YFSETQ. The chain's CDR3 is CASSLVWDTRVDEQYF.

The rearrangement uses TRBV6-5 and TRBJ1-2; the TCRdb call, TRBD1, lacks DNA for checking. The CDR3 is 13 residues long. Germline CDR1 MNHEY, CDR2 SVGAGI. The CDR3 protein is CASSTGEAYGYTF.

CDR3: CASRGGTRVSGELFF. The chain joins TRBV27 to TRBJ2-2; lacking DNA, the TRBD1 call made by TCRdb goes unchecked. CDR3 length: 15 amino acids. Germline V lookup: CDR1 MNHEY, CDR2 SMNVEV (reference sequence).

V usage is TRBV27 and J usage is TRBJ2-3; TCRdb returns TRBD2, unconfirmable since there is no DNA. Looked up from germline, CDR1 is MNHEY and CDR2 is SMNVEV (reference sequence). The CDR3 totals 16 residues. The CDR3 loop reads CASSPLAGGSTDTQYF.

The gene calls are TRBV4-1 and TRBJ1-1; the TRBD1 assignment by TCRdb is unverifiable without DNA. There are 14 residues in the CDR3. Germline loops: CDR1 MGHRA, CDR2 YSYEKL. CDR3 in amino acids: CASRGTLLNTEAFF.

The chain has TRBV5-1 and TRBJ2-1; there is no DNA to check the TCRdb D call of TRBD1. Germline CDR1 SGHRS, CDR2 YFSETQ. This CDR3 is built from 15 residues. The CDR3 spells CASSTGQSSYNEQFF.

CDR3 sequence: CASSSPGQGRTDTQYF. The chain is built from TRBV28 and TRBJ2-3; TCRdb returns TRBD1, unconfirmable since there is no DNA. Germline V gene data show CDR1 as MDHEN and CDR2 as SYDVKM. The CDR3 has 16 amino acids.

The V gene is TRBV29-1, the J gene TRBJ1-1; the TCRdb call, TRBD1, lacks DNA for checking. This CDR3 contains 14 residues. Germline V gives CDR1 SQVTM, CDR2 ANQGSEA. The CDR3 here is CSVKTGTTNTEAFF.

The chain is built from TRBV6-6 and TRBJ2-5; TCRdb indicates TRBD1, and absent DNA this call remains unverified. From germline, CDR1 is MNHNY and CDR2 SVGAGI (reference sequence). The length of the CDR3 is 14 residues. CDR3 sequence reads: CASGLGQVQETQYF.

The genes are TRBV4-3 and TRBJ1-3; the TRBD1 assignment by TCRdb is unverifiable without DNA. The CDR3 is made up of 16 amino acids. CDR1 LGHNA and CDR2 YSLEER come from the germline V gene. CDR3 sequence reads: CASSQDRGNSGNTIYF.

The chain links TRBV12-3 or TRBV12-4 to TRBJ1-1; TCRdb lists TRBD1, though no DNA is available to test this call. The CDR3 is 15 amino acids. CDR3: CASSTNPQGDTEAFF.

V usage is TRBV20-1 and J usage is TRBJ1-2. This CDR3 comprises 14 residues. Per the germline V gene, CDR1 is DFQATT and CDR2 is SNEGSKA (reference sequence). CDR3 amino acids: CSARARRVEYGYTF.

The chain couples TRBV7-9 to TRBJ1-2; the D gene TCRdb calls, TRBD1, cannot be checked with no DNA. Per the germline V gene, CDR1 is SEHNR and CDR2 is FQNEAQ (reference sequence). The CDR3 runs 15 residues. CDR3 sequence: CASSLAPRTGDGYTF. The full variable domain, with the rest looked up from reference TRBV7-9 and TRBJ1-2, is DTGVSQNPRHKITKRGQNVTFRCDPISEHNRLYWYRQTLGQGPEFLTYFQNEAQLEKSRLLSDRFSAERPKGSFSTLEIQRTEQGDSAMYLCASSLAPRTGDGYTFGSGTRLTVV.

The chain carries TRBV6-2 or TRBV6-3 and TRBJ2-1; the D call from TCRdb, TRBD2, cannot be confirmed without DNA. Per germline, CDR1 MNHEY and CDR2 SVGEGT. The CDR3 has 16 residues. CDR3 sequence: CASSLRGLRGDNEQFF.

J is TRBJ1-2 and V is TRBV6-2 or TRBV6-3; TCRdb calls TRBD1, which cannot be checked without DNA. The CDR3 consists of 12 residues. CDR1 is MNHEY and CDR2 is SVGEGT in the germline V gene. The CDR3 loop is CASSYPGSGYTF.

The chain links TRBV19 to TRBJ2-1; there is no DNA to check the TCRdb D call of TRBD2. Germline V CDR1 and CDR2: LNHDA, SQIVND (reference sequence). The CDR3 covers 15 residues. CDR3 sequence reads: CASRPDSGRADEQFF.

CDR3 amino acids: CSAPTGANTEAFF. The V gene is TRBV20-1, the J gene TRBJ1-1; there is no DNA to check the TCRdb D call of TRBD1. This CDR3 region has 13 residues. Germline assignment: CDR1 DFQATT and CDR2 SNEGSKA (reference sequence).

This chain joins TRBV7-9 and TRBJ2-7; TCRdb proposes TRBD2, but this gene call is untestable without DNA. The CDR3 is 11 residues long. Germline assignment: CDR1 SEHNR and CDR2 FQNEAQ (reference sequence). This chain's CDR3 is CASLGPSEQYF.

The CDR3 sequence is CASAKLGQGEQNSPLHF. The rearrangement joins TRBV6-2 or TRBV6-3 to TRBJ1-6; TCRdb's assignment of TRBD1 cannot be checked, as there is no DNA. The CDR3 has 17 residues. The germline gives CDR1 MNHEY, CDR2 SVGEGT.

The chain joins TRBV18 to TRBJ2-7. CDR1 and CDR2 from the germline V gene are KGHSH and LQKENI. The CDR3 totals 12 residues. The CDR3 region is CASSPQSYEQYF.

J is TRBJ1-3 and V is TRBV7-6. Germline CDR1 and CDR2: SGHVS and FNYEAQ. CDR3 length equals 12 residues. CDR3: CASGRSGNTIYF.

V is TRBV5-5 and J is TRBJ1-2; TCRdb picks TRBD1, but there is no DNA to check that call. The CDR3 contains 14 residues. The germline V gene encodes CDR1 SGHKS and CDR2 YYEKEE (reference sequence). The CDR3 is CASSGGQSVHGYTF.

J is TRBJ2-1 and V is TRBV9; no DNA is available, so the TRBD1 call from TCRdb remains unchecked. This CDR3 comprises 13 residues. Germline V lookup: CDR1 SGDLS, CDR2 YYNGEE. The CDR3 reads CASSEDPGNEQFF. Complete variable domain (other parts from reference TRBV9 and TRBJ2-1): DSGVTQTPKHLITATGQRVTLRCSPRSGDLSVYWYQQSLDQGLQFLIQYYNGEERAKGNILERFSAQQFPDLHSELNLSSLELGDSALYFCASSEDPGNEQFFGPGTRLTVL.

The chain has TRBV9 and TRBJ1-4. CDR1 SGDLS and CDR2 YYNGEE come from the germline V gene. This CDR3 spans 14 amino acids. CDR3 in amino acids: CASSRGGGQEKLFF.

The chain combines TRBV7-8 with TRBJ1-5; TCRdb proposes TRBD1, but this gene call is untestable without DNA. The CDR3 runs to 18 residues. Germline CDR1 SGHVS, CDR2 FQNEAQ. The CDR3 protein is CASSLGLGGGRINQPQHF.

V is TRBV5-1 and J is TRBJ1-2; with no DNA, the TCRdb D assignment of TRBD1 cannot be verified. Germline V gene sequence: CDR1 SGHRS, CDR2 YFSETQ. The CDR3 is 14 residues long. The CDR3 spells CASSLVGGTGQNTF.